A single sample gave rise to the 22 T cell receptor beta chains below, sequenced in a study of a mutant IDH1 vaccine in newly diagnosed glioma (dated by TCRdb to the early 2020s). The intended sense of this specimen's time point label: baseline, week 1 (first vaccination visit). This sample's treatment or condition label indicates: pre-vaccination baseline after standard-of-care therapy. Libraries were prepared through the immunoSEQ multiplex PCR assay. TCRdb re-hosts the immuneACCESS table, in-frame sequences only. Its copies lack some clones; in the studies checked, an unresolved V gene accounts for under half of them, and the cause for the rest is not known. The sample includes roughly 99,000 clones, with about 90% observed a single time. The ten largest clones represent roughly 0.54% of the sample. The specimen was PBMCs, collected from a glioma patient treated with radiotherapy, temozolomide or both. The source is a woman in her fifties or sixties with glioma.

This rearrangement joins TRBV7-3 to TRBJ2-3, with 7 bases lining up with TRBD2. CDR1 and CDR2 from the germline V gene are SGHTA and FQGTGA. V shed 1 base, J shed 4 bases, and the junction held 8 bases outside the gene matches. The CDR3 has 16 residues. CDR3 residues: CASSLRAAGVADTQYF. CDR3 in DNA: TGTGCCAGCAGCTTAAGGGCGGCGGGAGTGGCAGATACGCAGTATTTT. The entire variable domain, with the rest obtained from reference TRBV7-3 and TRBJ2-3, is as follows: GAGVSQTPSNKVTEKGKYVELRCDPISGHTALYWYRQSLGQGPEFLIYFQGTGAADDSGLPNDRFFAVRPEGSVSTLKIQRTERGDSAVYLCASSLRAAGVADTQYFGPGTRLTVL.

The chain combines TRBV6-6 with TRBJ1-1, with no clear D. This CDR3 has 14 residues. Trimming shortened V by 2 bases and J by 3 bases, and 10 bases separated the two germline ends. Germline lookup yields CDR1 MNHNY and CDR2 SVGAGI (reference sequence). CDR3 in DNA: TGTGCCAGCAGTTACACCTGGTCTGACACTGAAGCTTTCTTT. Encoded protein: CASSYTWSDTEAFF.

This clone turned up a few times. This chain links TRBV6-4 with TRBJ1-1; no clear D gene. Trimming removed 7 bases from V and 9 bases from J, with 12 bases in between. This CDR3 is built from 11 residues. Per germline, CDR1 MRHNA and CDR2 SNTAGT. The DNA of the CDR3 is TGTGCCAGCAATTATGGAGTGAAAGCTTTCTTT. Residues: CASNYGVKAFF.

The chain joins TRBV29-1 to TRBJ1-1; D gene ambiguous. The V and J ends lost 8 bases and 1 base respectively, with 8 bases between them. Looked up from germline, CDR1 is SQVTM and CDR2 is ANQGSEA. The CDR3 extends over 11 amino acids. The CDR3: CSTYRNTEAFF. CDR3 nucleotide sequence: TGCAGCACCTACAGGAACACTGAAGCTTTCTTT.

This chain joins TRBV9 and TRBJ1-1, with D possibly being TRBD1 (5 bases). The V gene's germline CDR1 is SGDLS and CDR2 YYNGEE. The V and J ends lost 3 bases and 0 bases respectively, with 12 bases between them. This CDR3 spans 15 amino acids. CDR3 region: CASSDGTVMNTEAFF. The DNA for the CDR3 is TGTGCCAGCAGCGACGGGACGGTAATGAACACTGAAGCTTTCTTT. Filled out from reference TRBV9 and TRBJ1-1, the complete variable domain reads DSGVTQTPKHLITATGQRVTLRCSPRSGDLSVYWYQQSLDQGLQFLIQYYNGEERAKGNILERFSAQQFPDLHSELNLSSLELGDSALYFCASSDGTVMNTEAFFGQGTRLTVV.

V and J are TRBV18 and TRBJ1-1; D may be TRBD1 (5 bases). Per the germline V gene, CDR1 is KGHSH and CDR2 is LQKENI. Trimming removed 5 bases from V and 4 bases from J, with 14 bases in between. This CDR3 region has 14 residues. CDR3 DNA: TGTGCCAGCTCAAAAGGGAGCGGGGGCACTGAAGCTTTCTTT. Translation: CASSKGSGGTEAFF.

The chain uses TRBV30 and TRBJ2-3, with unresolved D. With 1 base removed from V and 2 bases from J, the gap between germline ends came to 10 bases. Germline-derived CDR1 and CDR2 are GTSNPN and SVGIG (reference sequence). The CDR3 consists of 14 residues. The CDR3 DNA is TGTGCCTGGAGTGAGCTCGGACCCACAGATACGCAGTATTTT. Translating gives CAWSELGPTDTQYF. Full variable domain (missing parts from reference TRBV30 and TRBJ2-3): SQTIHQWPATLVQPVGSPLSLECTVEGTSNPNLYWYRQAAGRGLQLLFYSVGIGQISSEVPQNLSASRPQDRQFILSSKKLLLSDSGFYLCAWSELGPTDTQYFGPGTRLTVL.

The V call is TRBV7-6, the J call TRBJ2-5; D is unresolved. The CDR3 has 14 residues. Germline V gene lookup returns CDR1 SGHVS and CDR2 FNYEAQ. Deletions cut 3 bases from V and 4 bases from J, with 12 bases between. The CDR3 region has the DNA TGTGCCAGCAGCTTGCCTGGAACAGCAGAGACCCAGTACTTC. This translates into CASSLPGTAETQYF.

V gene TRBV6-6 combines with J gene TRBJ1-2; D may be TRBD1 (5 bases). This CDR3 region has 14 residues. V shed 2 bases and J shed 6 bases, with 13 bases lying between them. Germline assignment: CDR1 MNHNY and CDR2 SVGAGI (reference sequence). CDR3 coding DNA: TGTGCCAGCAGTTACAGTCGGGGGTCTAATGGCTACACCTTC. Protein: CASSYSRGSNGYTF.

V is TRBV30 and J is TRBJ1-1; D uncertain. The CDR3 totals 11 residues. CDR1 and CDR2 from the germline V gene are GTSNPN and SVGIG (reference sequence). V lost 8 bases to trimming and J lost 3 bases, with 10 bases between them. The CDR3 nucleotides read TGTGCCCGGCAGAGGTACACTGAAGCTTTCTTT. Translated: CARQRYTEAFF.

This chain links TRBV19 with TRBJ2-2; maybe TRBD1 (5 bases). Germline assignment: CDR1 LNHDA and CDR2 SQIVND (reference sequence). This CDR3 has 15 residues. V dropped 6 bases and J dropped 1 base, with 12 bases sitting between them. CDR3 sequence reads: CASSVGQQNTGELFF. As DNA, the CDR3 is TGTGCCAGTAGCGTAGGACAACAGAACACCGGGGAGCTGTTTTTT.

This clone was seen once. The rearrangement links TRBV19 to TRBJ1-6, with TRBD1 identical over 10 bases. The J segment lost 8 bases and the V segment lost 5 bases, leaving 9 bases of the junction unmatched. Per germline, CDR1 LNHDA and CDR2 SQIVND (reference sequence). This CDR3 region has 16 residues. CDR3 sequence (DNA): TGTGCCAGTAGTTTCTCGACAGGGGGCAATTATTCACCCCTCCACTTT. Protein product: CASSFSTGGNYSPLHF.

The gene calls are TRBV28 and TRBJ1-1; D uncertain. In germline, CDR1 is MDHEN, CDR2 SYDVKM. Trimming removed 7 bases at V and 5 bases at J, with 20 bases between. CDR3 size: 15 residues. The CDR3 DNA reads as TGTGCCAGCAATCTCAGCCAGAGACGAGGTACTGAAGCTTTCTTT. Translating gives CASNLSQRRGTEAFF.

This rearrangement joins TRBV6-1 to TRBJ1-1; 7 positions agree with TRBD1. Germline values: CDR1 MNHNS, CDR2 SASEGT. V was clipped by 7 bases and J by 3 bases; unmatched bases: 5. The CDR3 has 13 residues. The CDR3 spells CASTRQGDTEAFF. Here the CDR3 DNA reads TGTGCCAGCACCAGACAGGGAGACACTGAAGCTTTCTTT.

The chain has TRBV6-1 and TRBJ1-6, with D unresolved. V shed 5 bases and J shed 10 bases, with 15 bases lying between them. CDR3 size: 14 residues. CDR1 is MNHNS and CDR2 is SASEGT in the germline V gene. CDR3 DNA sequence: TGTGCCAGCAGTTTGCAGGTCTTGCGGTCACCCCTCCACTTT. As protein: CASSLQVLRSPLHF.

The V and J genes are TRBV18 and TRBJ2-7, with D tentatively TRBD1 (6 bases). CDR3 size: 14 residues. The germline V and J ends were trimmed by 5 bases and 2 bases, with 13 bases remaining between them. Germline loops: CDR1 KGHSH, CDR2 LQKENI. CDR3 DNA: TGTGCCAGCTCAGGGGGCCGAGACCCCTACGAGCAGTACTTC. It is translated as CASSGGRDPYEQYF.

This chain links TRBV18 with TRBJ2-1; 8 nucleotides agree with TRBD1. Germline-derived CDR1 and CDR2 are KGHSH and LQKENI. The CDR3 has 12 amino acids. Germline trimming cut 4 bases from V and 8 bases from J; bases unmatched to any gene: 1. CDR3 sequence: CASSHRGDEQFF. In DNA, the CDR3 is TGTGCCAGCTCACACAGGGGGGATGAGCAGTTCTTC.

This chain joins TRBV7-9 and TRBJ1-2; D gene unclear. This CDR3 has 13 residues. V was cut by 2 bases and J by 4 bases, with 8 bases left in between. The V gene's germline CDR1 is SEHNR and CDR2 FQNEAQ (reference sequence). The CDR3 DNA is TGTGCCAGCAGCTTAACAGCAGCCTATGGCTACACCTTC. Protein product: CASSLTAAYGYTF.

Worth noting for this clone: The junction does not match germline at one end; this may be a read error. The chain recombines TRBV4-1 with TRBJ1-1, with 10 bases aligning to TRBD1. Germline V gene data show CDR1 as MGHRA and CDR2 as YSYEKL. The CDR3 is made up of 13 amino acids. In nucleotides, the CDR3 is TGCGCCAGCAGCCATGTAGACAGGGGGCGGTGGTCGTTT. This codes for CASSHVDRGRWSF.

The chain has TRBV11-2 and TRBJ1-1, with 8 positions matching TRBD1. Per the germline V gene, CDR1 is SGHAT and CDR2 is FQNNGV. There are 15 residues in the CDR3. Germline trimming cut 4 bases from V and 1 base from J; bases unmatched to any gene: 5. CDR3 nucleotide sequence: TGTGCCAGCAGCTACTACAGGGGGACGAACACTGAAGCTTTCTTT. Translation gives CASSYYRGTNTEAFF.

This rearrangement joins TRBV11-1 to TRBJ2-1, with TRBD2 as a possible D gene (5 bases). This CDR3 comprises 16 residues. Per the germline V gene, CDR1 is SGHAT and CDR2 is FQDESV (reference sequence). The V end lost 5 bases, the J end lost 0 bases, and 14 bases lay between the germline ends. The CDR3 DNA sequence: TGTGCCAGCAGCGCCCTGCTTCGGGGCTCCTACAATGAGCAGTTCTTC. Its translation: CASSALLRGSYNEQFF.

V is TRBV5-1 and J is TRBJ1-1; 8 bases line up with TRBD1. CDR3 length equals 13 residues. Trimming took 4 bases from V and 7 from J; bases not matched to a gene: 6. The germline V gene has CDR1 SGHRS and CDR2 YFSETQ. The CDR3 nucleotides read TGCGCCAGCAGCGTGACAGGGGACATTGAAGCTTTCTTT. It is translated as CASSVTGDIEAFF.